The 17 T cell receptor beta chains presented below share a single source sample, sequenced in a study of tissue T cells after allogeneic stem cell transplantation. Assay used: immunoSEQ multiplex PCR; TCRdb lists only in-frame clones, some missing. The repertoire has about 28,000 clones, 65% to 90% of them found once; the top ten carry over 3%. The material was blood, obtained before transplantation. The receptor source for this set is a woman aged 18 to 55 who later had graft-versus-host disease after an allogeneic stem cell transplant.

CDR3 sequence (DNA): TGCAGCGCCGGAGTCAGCGGGAGAACAGATACGCAGTATTTT. It encodes CSAGVSGRTDTQYF. This chain connects TRBV29-1 to TRBJ2-3; TRBD2 agrees at 8 bases. This CDR3 contains 14 residues. After removal of 7 bases from V and 3 bases from J, the junction contained 9 bases not matched to a gene. From germline, CDR1 is SQVTM and CDR2 ANQGSEA.

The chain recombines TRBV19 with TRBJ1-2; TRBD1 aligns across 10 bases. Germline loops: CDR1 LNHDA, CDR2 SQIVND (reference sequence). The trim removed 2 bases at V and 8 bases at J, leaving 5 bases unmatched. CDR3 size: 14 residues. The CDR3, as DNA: TGTGCCAGTAGTATATCGGGACAGGGGTCCGGCTACACCTTC. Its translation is CASSISGQGSGYTF.

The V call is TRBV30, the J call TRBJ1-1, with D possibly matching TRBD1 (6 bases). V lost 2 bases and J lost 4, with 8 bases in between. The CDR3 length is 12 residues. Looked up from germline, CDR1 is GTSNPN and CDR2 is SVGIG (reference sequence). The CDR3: CAWSRGGTEAFF. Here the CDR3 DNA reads TGTGCCTGGAGTAGGGGGGGCACTGAAGCTTTCTTT. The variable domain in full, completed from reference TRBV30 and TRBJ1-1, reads SQTIHQWPATLVQPVGSPLSLECTVEGTSNPNLYWYRQAAGRGLQLLFYSVGIGQISSEVPQNLSASRPQDRQFILSSKKLLLSDSGFYLCAWSRGGTEAFFGQGTRLTVV.

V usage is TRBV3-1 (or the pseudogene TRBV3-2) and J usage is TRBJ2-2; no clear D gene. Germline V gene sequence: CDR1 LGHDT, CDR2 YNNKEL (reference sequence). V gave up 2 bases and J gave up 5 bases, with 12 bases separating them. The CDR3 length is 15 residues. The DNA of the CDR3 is TGTGCCAGCAGCCAACGGGTCGGAGATACCGGGGAGCTGTTTTTT. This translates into CASSQRVGDTGELFF.

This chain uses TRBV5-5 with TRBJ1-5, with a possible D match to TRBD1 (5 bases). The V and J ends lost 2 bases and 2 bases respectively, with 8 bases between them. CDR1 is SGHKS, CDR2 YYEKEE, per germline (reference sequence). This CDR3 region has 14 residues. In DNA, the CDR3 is TGTGCCAGCAGCTTTTCGGGGGGCAATCAGCCCCAGCATTTT. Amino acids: CASSFSGGNQPQHF.

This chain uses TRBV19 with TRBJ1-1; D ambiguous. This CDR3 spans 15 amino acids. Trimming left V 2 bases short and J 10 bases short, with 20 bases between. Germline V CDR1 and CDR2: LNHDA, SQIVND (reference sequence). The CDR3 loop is CASSISYAALTAAFF. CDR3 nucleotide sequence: TGTGCCAGTAGTATATCTTACGCGGCCCTGACGGCAGCTTTCTTT. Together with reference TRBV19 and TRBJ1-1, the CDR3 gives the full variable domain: DGGITQSPKYLFRKEGQNVTLSCEQNLNHDAMYWYRQDPGQGLRLIYYSQIVNDFQKGDIAEGYSVSREKKESFPLTVTSAQKNPTAFYLCASSISYAALTAAFFGQGTRLTVV.

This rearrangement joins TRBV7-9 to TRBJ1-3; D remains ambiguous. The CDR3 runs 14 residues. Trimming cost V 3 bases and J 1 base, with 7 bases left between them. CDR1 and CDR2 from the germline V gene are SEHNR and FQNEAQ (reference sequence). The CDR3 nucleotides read TGTGCCAGCAGCTTTTATCTGTCTGGAAACACCATATATTTT. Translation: CASSFYLSGNTIYF.

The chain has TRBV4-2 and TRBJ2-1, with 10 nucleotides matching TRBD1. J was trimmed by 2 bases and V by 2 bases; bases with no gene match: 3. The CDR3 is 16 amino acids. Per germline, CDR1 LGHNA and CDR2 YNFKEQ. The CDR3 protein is CASSQRGQGAYNEQFF. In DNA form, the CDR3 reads TGTGCCAGCAGCCAACGTGGACAGGGGGCCTACAATGAGCAGTTCTTC.

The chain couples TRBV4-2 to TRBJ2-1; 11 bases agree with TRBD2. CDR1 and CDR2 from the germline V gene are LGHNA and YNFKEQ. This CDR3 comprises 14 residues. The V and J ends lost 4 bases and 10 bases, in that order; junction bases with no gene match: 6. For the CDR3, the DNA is TGTGCCAGCAGCCTCAATTTAGCGGGAGGGGAGCAGTTCTTC. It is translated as CASSLNLAGGEQFF.

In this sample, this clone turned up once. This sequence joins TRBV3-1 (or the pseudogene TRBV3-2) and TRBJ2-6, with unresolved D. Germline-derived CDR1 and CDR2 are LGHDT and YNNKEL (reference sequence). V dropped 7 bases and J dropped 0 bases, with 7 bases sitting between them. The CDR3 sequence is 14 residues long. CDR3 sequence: CASKPFSGANVLTF. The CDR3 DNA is TGTGCCAGCAAACCGTTCTCTGGGGCCAACGTCCTGACTTTC.

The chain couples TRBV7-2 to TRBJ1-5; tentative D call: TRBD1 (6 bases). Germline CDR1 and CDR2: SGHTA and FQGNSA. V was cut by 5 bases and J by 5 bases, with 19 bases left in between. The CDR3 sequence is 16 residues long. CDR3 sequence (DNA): TGTGCCAGCAGCGGAGGGGGGTGGTATAGTGATCAGCCCCAGCATTTT. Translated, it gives CASSGGGWYSDQPQHF.

CDR3 nucleotide sequence: TGTGCCAGCAGCTTAGAGTCACGGGTCAATGAGCAGTTCTTC. Encoded protein: CASSLESRVNEQFF. The rearrangement links TRBV7-6 to TRBJ2-1; D is unclear. The germline V gene encodes CDR1 SGHVS and CDR2 FNYEAQ. The germline V and J ends were trimmed by 1 base and 6 bases, with 10 bases remaining between them. The CDR3 has 14 residues.

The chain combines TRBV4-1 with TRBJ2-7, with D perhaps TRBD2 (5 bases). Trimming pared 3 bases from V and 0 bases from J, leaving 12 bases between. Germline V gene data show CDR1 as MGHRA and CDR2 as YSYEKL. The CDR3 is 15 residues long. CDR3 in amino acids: CASSHVSGSSYEQYF. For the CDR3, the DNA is TGCGCCAGCAGCCATGTCTCGGGGAGCTCCTACGAGCAGTACTTC.

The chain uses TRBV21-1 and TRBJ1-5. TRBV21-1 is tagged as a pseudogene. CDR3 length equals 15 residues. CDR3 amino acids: CASSPREGLCQPQHF. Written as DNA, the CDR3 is TGTGCCAGCAGCCCCCGGGAGGGGCTCTGTCAGCCCCAGCATTTT.

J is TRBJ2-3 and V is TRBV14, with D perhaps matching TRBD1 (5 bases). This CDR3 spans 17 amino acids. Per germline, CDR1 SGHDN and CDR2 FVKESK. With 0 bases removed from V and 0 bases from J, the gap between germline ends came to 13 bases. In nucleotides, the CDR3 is TGTGCCAGCAGCCAAGAAGAAAGGGGCACCAGCACAGATACGCAGTATTTT. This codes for CASSQEERGTSTDTQYF.

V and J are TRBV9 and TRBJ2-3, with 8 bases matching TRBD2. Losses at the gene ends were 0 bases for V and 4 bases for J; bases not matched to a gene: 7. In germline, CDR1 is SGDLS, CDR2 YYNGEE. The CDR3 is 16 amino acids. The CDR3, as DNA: TGTGCCAGCAGCGTAGCGGGACTAGTTTCCGCAGATACGCAGTATTTT. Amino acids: CASSVAGLVSADTQYF.

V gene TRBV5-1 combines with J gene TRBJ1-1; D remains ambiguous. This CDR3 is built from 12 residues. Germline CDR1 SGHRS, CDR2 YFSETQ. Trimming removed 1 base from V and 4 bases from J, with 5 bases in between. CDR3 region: CASSLKGTEAFF. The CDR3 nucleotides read TGCGCCAGCAGCTTGAAGGGCACTGAAGCTTTCTTT. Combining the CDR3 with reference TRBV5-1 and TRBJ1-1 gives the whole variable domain KAGVTQTPRYLIKTRGQQVTLSCSPISGHRSVSWYQQTPGQGLQFLFEYFSETQRNKGNFPGRFSGRQFSNSRSEMNVSTLELGDSALYLCASSLKGTEAFFGQGTRLTVV.